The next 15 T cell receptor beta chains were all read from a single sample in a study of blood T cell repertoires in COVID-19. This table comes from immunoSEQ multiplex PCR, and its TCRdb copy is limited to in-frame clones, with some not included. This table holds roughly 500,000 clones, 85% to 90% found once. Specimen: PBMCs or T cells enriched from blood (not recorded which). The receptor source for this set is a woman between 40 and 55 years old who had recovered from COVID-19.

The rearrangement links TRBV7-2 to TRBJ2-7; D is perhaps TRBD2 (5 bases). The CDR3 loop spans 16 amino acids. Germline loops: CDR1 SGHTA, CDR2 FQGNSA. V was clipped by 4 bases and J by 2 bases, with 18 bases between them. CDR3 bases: TGTGCCAGCAGCTCTCACCCTGCTAGCTACCCCTACGAGCAGTACTTC. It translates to CASSSHPASYPYEQYF.

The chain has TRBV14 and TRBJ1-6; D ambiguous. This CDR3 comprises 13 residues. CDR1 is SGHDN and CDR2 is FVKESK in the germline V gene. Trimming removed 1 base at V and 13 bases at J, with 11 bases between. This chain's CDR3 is CASSQVGTEPLHF. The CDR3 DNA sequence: TGTGCCAGCAGCCAAGTCGGCACGGAGCCCCTCCACTTT.

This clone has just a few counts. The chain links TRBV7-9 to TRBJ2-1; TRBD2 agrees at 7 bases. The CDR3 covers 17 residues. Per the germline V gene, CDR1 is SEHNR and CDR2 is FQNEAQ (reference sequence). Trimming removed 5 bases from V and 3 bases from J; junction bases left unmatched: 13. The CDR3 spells CASSQHNGLEIYNEQFF. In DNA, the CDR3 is TGTGCCAGCAGCCAACATAACGGACTAGAAATCTACAATGAGCAGTTCTTC.

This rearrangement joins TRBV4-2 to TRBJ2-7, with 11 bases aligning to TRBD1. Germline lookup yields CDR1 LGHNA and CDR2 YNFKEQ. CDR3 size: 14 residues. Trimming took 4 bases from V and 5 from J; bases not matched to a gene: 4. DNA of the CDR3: TGTGCCAGCAGCCGAAGGACAGGGGGCAACGAGCAGTACTTC. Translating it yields CASSRRTGGNEQYF.

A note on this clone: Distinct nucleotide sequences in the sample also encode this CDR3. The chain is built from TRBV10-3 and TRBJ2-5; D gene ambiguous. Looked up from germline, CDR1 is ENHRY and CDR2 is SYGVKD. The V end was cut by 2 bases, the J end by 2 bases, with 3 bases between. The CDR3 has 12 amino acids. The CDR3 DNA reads TGTGCCATCAGTGAGCCACAAGAGACCCAGTACTTC. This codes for CAISEPQETQYF.

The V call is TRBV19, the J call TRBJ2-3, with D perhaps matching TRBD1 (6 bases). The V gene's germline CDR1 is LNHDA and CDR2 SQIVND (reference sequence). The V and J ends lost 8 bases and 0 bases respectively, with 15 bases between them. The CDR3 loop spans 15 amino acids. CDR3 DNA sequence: TGTGCCAGTTTACGGACAGCTTCTAGCACAGATACGCAGTATTTT. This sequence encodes CASLRTASSTDTQYF.

The CDR3 loop is CASSYPNRGDSYGYTF. CDR3 coding DNA: TGTGCCAGCAGTTATCCAAACAGGGGCGACAGCTATGGCTACACCTTC. This chain connects TRBV27 to TRBJ1-2; TRBD1 matches 7 bases. Trimming at V came to 4 bases and at J to 4 bases, leaving 12 bases not matched to a gene. CDR3 length: 16 residues. Germline V lookup: CDR1 MNHEY, CDR2 SMNVEV (reference sequence).

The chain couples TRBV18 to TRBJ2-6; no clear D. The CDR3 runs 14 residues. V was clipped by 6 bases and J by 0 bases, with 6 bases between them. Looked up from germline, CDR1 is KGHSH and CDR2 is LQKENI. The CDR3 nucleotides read TGTGCCAGCTCGTATAGCTCTGGGGCCAACGTCCTGACTTTC. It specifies CASSYSSGANVLTF.

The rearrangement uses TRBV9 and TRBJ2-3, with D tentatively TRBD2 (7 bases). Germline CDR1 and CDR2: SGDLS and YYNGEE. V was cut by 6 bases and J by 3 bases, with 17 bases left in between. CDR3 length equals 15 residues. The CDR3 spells CASTAEGGETDTQYF. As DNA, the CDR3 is TGTGCCAGCACCGCGGAGGGGGGGGAGACAGATACGCAGTATTTT.

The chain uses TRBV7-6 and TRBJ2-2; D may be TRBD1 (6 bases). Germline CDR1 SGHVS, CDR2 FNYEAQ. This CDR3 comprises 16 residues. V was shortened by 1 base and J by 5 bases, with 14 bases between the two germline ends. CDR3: CASSLGLPGVTGELFF. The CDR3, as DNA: TGTGCCAGCAGCTTAGGGTTGCCAGGGGTTACCGGGGAGCTGTTTTTT.

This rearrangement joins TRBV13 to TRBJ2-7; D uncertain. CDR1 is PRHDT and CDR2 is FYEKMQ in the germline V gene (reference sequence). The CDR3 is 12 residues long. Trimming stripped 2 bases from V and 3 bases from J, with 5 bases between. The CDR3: CASSLPGYEQYF. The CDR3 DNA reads TGTGCCAGCAGCTTACCGGGCTACGAGCAGTACTTC.

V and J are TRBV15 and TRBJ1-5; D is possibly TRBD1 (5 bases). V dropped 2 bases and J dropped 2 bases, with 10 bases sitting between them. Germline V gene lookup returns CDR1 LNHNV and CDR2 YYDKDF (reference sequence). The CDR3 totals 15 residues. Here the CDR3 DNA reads TGTGCCACCAGCAGAAGGGGTTCGGGCAATCAGCCCCAGCATTTT. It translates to CATSRRGSGNQPQHF.

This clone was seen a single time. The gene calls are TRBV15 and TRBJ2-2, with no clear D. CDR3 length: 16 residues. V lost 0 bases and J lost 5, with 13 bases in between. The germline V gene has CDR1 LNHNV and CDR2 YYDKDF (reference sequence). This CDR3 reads CATSRERSSLTGELFF. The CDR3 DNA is TGTGCCACCAGCAGAGAAAGGAGTAGCTTAACCGGGGAGCTGTTTTTT.

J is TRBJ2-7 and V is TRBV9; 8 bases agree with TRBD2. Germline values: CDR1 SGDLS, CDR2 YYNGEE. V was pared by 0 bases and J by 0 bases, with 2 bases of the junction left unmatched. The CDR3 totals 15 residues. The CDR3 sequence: CASSVESGSSYEQYF. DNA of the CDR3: TGTGCCAGCAGCGTAGAAAGCGGGAGCTCCTACGAGCAGTACTTC.

The CDR3 region has the DNA TGTGCCAGCAGCCCAAATGTATTTGCGGGACTCTCTGGAAACACCATATATTTT. Amino acid sequence: CASSPNVFAGLSGNTIYF. The V call is TRBV5-4, the J call TRBJ1-3, with a weak D call TRBD1 (5 bases). CDR1 SGHNT and CDR2 YYREEE come from the germline V gene (reference sequence). The CDR3 is 18 amino acids. Trimming left V 4 bases short and J 0 bases short, with 20 bases between.